This T cell receptor (beta chain) was profiled in a study of CD8 T cells in Susac syndrome. About this clonotype: Its matching antigen is unknown.

RNA totalling 0.5 to 1 ug underwent reverse transcription with random hexamers. By means of immunoSEQ multiplex PCR, TCR beta CDR3 spanning 54 Vbeta and 13 Jbeta underwent amplification. TCRdb re-derived calls from the immunoSEQ multiplex PCR reads in MiXCR, one entry per CDR3 protein. This table has roughly 150,000 distinct CDR3 sequences, 90% to 95% appearing once. Overall study findings and caveats: As acknowledged by the study, its TCR sequencing and HLA analysis included a relatively small number of individuals.

Germline assignment: CDR1 MDHEN and CDR2 SYDVKM. This CDR3 comprises 12 residues. V was trimmed by 1 base and J by 8 bases, leaving 8 bases between them. TCR beta was sequenced from blood CD8+ and CD4+ T cells. In contrast to the negatively isolated CD8+ and CD4+ T cells, TEMRA cells were FACS-enriched. The chain links TRBV28 to TRBJ1-1; D is unresolved. The sample was CD8+ T cells from PBMCs. This TCR came from a human donor with multiple sclerosis. The CDR3 reads CASSLFGEEAFF. The DNA of the CDR3 is TGTGCCAGCAGTTTATTCGGGGAGGAAGCTTTCTTT.